This entry lists 30 T cell receptor beta chains sequenced from one sample in a study of early T cells in non-severe SARS-CoV-2 infection. MiXCR was run by TCRdb on the 5' RACE reads, yielding one entry per CDR3 protein. The sample lists about 60,000 distinct CDR3 sequences; 20% were seen once. The sample was whole blood, taken at baseline. Source of these receptors: an adult who was a healthcare worker with PCR-confirmed SARS-CoV-2 infection or an uninfected control (not recorded which).

There are a few counts of this clonotype. V gene TRBV30 combines with J gene TRBJ1-5; D ambiguous. Deletions cut 4 bases from V and 2 bases from J, with 12 bases between. In germline, CDR1 is GTSNPN, CDR2 SVGIG (reference sequence). The CDR3 loop spans 14 amino acids. CDR3 residues: CAWNIGEGNQPQHF. The DNA for the CDR3 is TGTGCCTGGAACATCGGCGAAGGCAATCAGCCCCAGCATTTT.

There are many counts of this clonotype. The chain links TRBV5-1 to TRBJ1-2; D gene ambiguous. The V end lost 3 bases, the J end lost 5 bases, and 14 bases lay between the germline ends. Germline lookup yields CDR1 SGHRS and CDR2 YFSETQ. The CDR3 is made up of 14 amino acids. CDR3 DNA sequence: TGCGCCAGCAGCTCGATCCGGGCTGAATATGGCTACACCTTC. Protein product: CASSSIRAEYGYTF.

This clonotype was counted only a few times. This rearrangement joins TRBV6-1 to TRBJ1-2; D ambiguous. Germline V gene sequence: CDR1 MNHNS, CDR2 SASEGT. Trimming shortened V by 1 base and J by 12 bases, and 15 bases separated the two germline ends. The CDR3 runs 13 residues. CDR3 nucleotide sequence: TGTGCCAGCAGTGAAGAAGGATCGGCTACGAACACCTTC. Translated, it gives CASSEEGSATNTF.

The chain joins TRBV7-3 to TRBJ2-3; no clear D. CDR3 size: 13 residues. Trimming cost V 5 bases and J 5 bases, with 11 bases left between them. The germline V gene encodes CDR1 SGHTA and CDR2 FQGTGA. In DNA, the CDR3 is TGTGCCAGCAGCAGCAAGGGCAGAGATACGCAGTATTTT. Its translation is CASSSKGRDTQYF.

This clonotype came up a few times. The V call is TRBV5-4, the J call TRBJ1-2; D may be TRBD1 (5 bases). Germline CDR1 reads SGHNT; CDR2 reads YYREEE (reference sequence). V gave up 1 base and J gave up 8 bases, with 15 bases separating them. This CDR3 has 14 amino acids. CDR3 loop: CASSLPGARGGYTF. The CDR3, as DNA: TGTGCCAGCAGCTTGCCCGGGGCGAGAGGAGGCTACACCTTC.

This clonotype was recorded a few times. The J gene is TRBJ2-3, the V gene TRBV7-9, with 7 bases that match TRBD2. Trimming cost V 4 bases and J 0 bases; bases outside gene matches: 4. CDR1 and CDR2 from the germline V gene are SEHNR and FQNEAQ (reference sequence). The CDR3 contains 15 residues. The DNA of the CDR3 is TGTGCCAGCAGCTCGAGCGGGATTAGCACAGATACGCAGTATTTT. Protein product: CASSSSGISTDTQYF.

This clonotype was seen only a few times. The V and J genes are TRBV2 and TRBJ2-7, with D unresolved. V lost 3 bases, J lost 6 bases, and 6 bases lay in between. The V gene's germline CDR1 is SNHLY and CDR2 FYNNEI. CDR3 length equals 11 residues. The CDR3 protein is CASSEAREQYF. CDR3 DNA sequence: TGTGCCAGCAGTGAGGCGCGCGAGCAGTACTTC.

This chain uses TRBV18 with TRBJ2-7, with unresolved D. The CDR3 runs to 14 residues. Trimming took 3 bases from V and 7 from J, leaving 16 bases between them. Germline CDR1 reads KGHSH; CDR2 reads LQKENI. CDR3 protein: CASSPGFAVGEQYF. The CDR3 DNA sequence: TGTGCCAGCTCACCCGGATTCGCGGTAGGGGAGCAGTACTTC.

A few counts support this clonotype. The chain uses TRBV2 and TRBJ1-2; 11 positions agree with TRBD1. Germline values: CDR1 SNHLY, CDR2 FYNNEI. The CDR3 covers 13 residues. J lost 7 bases, V lost 6 bases, and 4 bases had no gene match. This chain's CDR3 is CASSGQGASGYTF. CDR3 DNA sequence: TGTGCCAGCAGCGGACAGGGGGCGAGTGGCTACACCTTC.

The chain recombines TRBV5-1 with TRBJ1-1; tentatively, D is TRBD1 (6 bases). CDR3 length: 14 residues. Germline lookup yields CDR1 SGHRS and CDR2 YFSETQ. Trimming shortened V by 4 bases and J by 1 base, and 11 bases separated the two germline ends. The CDR3 spells CASSVPGQNTEAFF. The CDR3 region has the DNA TGCGCCAGCAGCGTACCGGGACAGAACACTGAAGCTTTCTTT. Full variable domain (rest looked up from reference TRBV5-1 and TRBJ1-1): KAGVTQTPRYLIKTRGQQVTLSCSPISGHRSVSWYQQTPGQGLQFLFEYFSETQRNKGNFPGRFSGRQFSNSRSEMNVSTLELGDSALYLCASSVPGQNTEAFFGQGTRLTVV.

This clonotype has a handful of counts. The chain links TRBV2 to TRBJ2-7; maybe TRBD2 (6 bases). The CDR3 runs to 12 residues. Germline lookup yields CDR1 SNHLY and CDR2 FYNNEI. Deletions cut 6 bases from V and 7 bases from J, with 13 bases between. CDR3 protein: CASRAGTGEQYF. The DNA for the CDR3 is TGTGCCAGCAGAGCCGGGACTGGAGAGCAGTACTTC.

This clonotype was counted only a few times. The gene calls are TRBV12-3 or TRBV12-4 and TRBJ2-2; 7 bases align to TRBD1. V gave up 8 bases and J gave up 5 bases; unmatched junction bases: 14. The CDR3 is 16 residues long. This CDR3 reads CASVTGPGLRTGELFF. CDR3 nucleotide sequence: TGTGCCAGCGTGACAGGGCCGGGGCTAAGGACCGGGGAGCTGTTTTTT.

V is TRBV27 and J is TRBJ2-3; the D is unclear. This CDR3 comprises 14 residues. Germline CDR1 is MNHEY and CDR2 is SMNVEV (reference sequence). V dropped 7 bases and J dropped 1 base, with 12 bases sitting between them. The CDR3 protein is CASTLSQGTDTQYF. CDR3 sequence (DNA): TGTGCCAGCACCCTATCCCAGGGCACAGATACGCAGTATTTT.

The V and J genes are TRBV29-1 and TRBJ1-1; D might be TRBD1 (5 bases). Deletions cut 4 bases from V and 1 base from J, with 10 bases between. The CDR3 is 13 residues long. Germline V gene lookup returns CDR1 SQVTM and CDR2 ANQGSEA. CDR3 loop: CSVGRAENTEAFF. The CDR3, as DNA: TGCAGCGTTGGCAGGGCTGAGAACACTGAAGCTTTCTTT.

The CDR3 sequence is CACHSGEPYGYTF. The DNA of the CDR3 is TGTGCCTGCCACTCGGGAGAGCCTTATGGCTACACCTTC. J is TRBJ1-2 and V is TRBV30; D is unresolved. The CDR3 contains 13 residues. V lost 6 bases, J lost 5 bases, and 16 bases lay in between. The germline V gene encodes CDR1 GTSNPN and CDR2 SVGIG (reference sequence). The variable domain in full, completed from reference TRBV30 and TRBJ1-2, reads SQTIHQWPATLVQPVGSPLSLECTVEGTSNPNLYWYRQAAGRGLQLLFYSVGIGQISSEVPQNLSASRPQDRQFILSSKKLLLSDSGFYLCACHSGEPYGYTFGSGTRLTVV.

This chain joins TRBV12-3 or TRBV12-4 and TRBJ2-7, with TRBD2 matching 12 bases. The CDR3 sequence is 17 residues long. Unmatched junction bases numbered 9, after V lost 6 bases and J lost 0 bases. The CDR3 loop is CASSTASGGAGSYEQYF. The CDR3 DNA follows: TGTGCCAGCAGCACTGCTAGCGGGGGGGCAGGCTCCTACGAGCAGTACTTC.

V and J are TRBV30 and TRBJ2-5, with no clear D. This CDR3 spans 11 amino acids. Between the trimmed V and J ends, which lost 0 bases and 2 bases, there was a span of 1 base. Germline V gene sequence: CDR1 GTSNPN, CDR2 SVGIG (reference sequence). For the CDR3, the DNA is TGTGCCTGGAGTGTACAAGAGACCCAGTACTTC. It yields the protein CAWSVQETQYF. Variable domain in full (rest from reference TRBV30 and TRBJ2-5): SQTIHQWPATLVQPVGSPLSLECTVEGTSNPNLYWYRQAAGRGLQLLFYSVGIGQISSEVPQNLSASRPQDRQFILSSKKLLLSDSGFYLCAWSVQETQYFGPGTRLLVL.

Many counts were recorded for this clonotype. V usage is TRBV7-8 and J usage is TRBJ2-7; 8 nucleotides match TRBD1. V gave up 3 bases and J gave up 6 bases; unmatched junction bases: 4. The germline V gene encodes CDR1 SGHVS and CDR2 FQNEAQ. The CDR3 sequence is 13 residues long. CDR3 coding DNA: TGTGCCAGCAGCTTGACAGGGGCGAGCGAGCAGTACTTC. Its protein product is CASSLTGASEQYF.

The genes are TRBV7-8 and TRBJ2-7, with D unresolved. Germline CDR1 SGHVS, CDR2 FQNEAQ. CDR3 size: 14 residues. V lost 8 bases to trimming and J lost 6 bases, with 20 bases between them. CDR3 bases: TGTGCCAGCGTCGGCCCGGAGAAACTCGGCGAGCAGTACTTC. Residues: CASVGPEKLGEQYF.

The chain links TRBV5-1 to TRBJ2-2, with no clear D. Germline V gene data show CDR1 as SGHRS and CDR2 as YFSETQ. The V end was cut by 1 base, the J end by 4 bases, with 8 bases between. This CDR3 is 14 amino acids long. CDR3 DNA: TGCGCCAGCAGCTTGAGGGCAGCCACCGGGGAGCTGTTTTTT. This translates into CASSLRAATGELFF.

The gene calls are TRBV7-2 and TRBJ1-1; 9 positions match TRBD1. CDR1 is SGHTA, CDR2 FQGNSA, per germline. This CDR3 has 13 residues. Trimming at V came to 3 bases and at J to 10 bases, leaving 6 bases not matched to a gene. The CDR3 DNA sequence: TGTGCCAGCAGCTTGCTCCAGACAGGGGGAGCTTTCTTT. Protein sequence: CASSLLQTGGAFF.

This clonotype was seen a few times. The rearrangement uses TRBV10-2 and TRBJ2-1; D gene ambiguous. Trimming removed 5 bases at V and 5 bases at J, with 16 bases between. The CDR3 sequence is 15 residues long. Germline CDR1 is WSHSY and CDR2 is SAAADI. In DNA form, the CDR3 reads TGCGCCAGCAGTCTAAACCAGCGAGTGGACAATGAGCAGTTCTTC. This sequence encodes CASSLNQRVDNEQFF.

The genes are TRBV20-1 and TRBJ2-1, with a tentative D call TRBD1 (7 bases). The CDR3 extends over 14 amino acids. Trimming cost V 0 bases and J 4 bases, with 10 bases left between them. CDR1 DFQATT and CDR2 SNEGSKA come from the germline V gene (reference sequence). CDR3 protein: CSARETGRYNEQFF. The CDR3 coding sequence is TGCAGTGCTAGAGAGACAGGGAGGTACAATGAGCAGTTCTTC.

In its sample, this clonotype was seen a few times. The rearrangement links TRBV12-3 or TRBV12-4 to TRBJ2-5, with D perhaps TRBD1 or TRBD2 (6 bases each). The V end was cut by 3 bases, the J end by 1 base, with 9 bases between. The CDR3 loop spans 14 amino acids. The CDR3 DNA reads as TGTGCCAGCAGTTTCGGGGGCGGCCAAGAGACCCAGTACTTC. Translated, it gives CASSFGGGQETQYF.

This clonotype has ten or more counts. The gene calls are TRBV2 and TRBJ2-5; TRBD2 is a possible D gene (6 bases). The germline V and J ends were trimmed by 5 bases and 7 bases, with 20 bases remaining between them. Germline CDR1 is SNHLY and CDR2 is FYNNEI. The CDR3 is 15 residues long. CDR3: CASSLLRGAGPTQYF. In nucleotides, the CDR3 is TGTGCCAGCAGTCTTCTTAGAGGGGCGGGGCCGACCCAGTACTTC.

The rearrangement links TRBV18 to TRBJ1-2; maybe TRBD1 (5 bases). CDR3 length equals 16 residues. The V gene lost 6 bases and the J gene lost 4 bases, with 21 bases spanning the gap. Germline V gene sequence: CDR1 KGHSH, CDR2 LQKENI. CDR3 nucleotides: TGTGCCAGCTCTGGCCTTGTCCTACACAGGTCCTATGGCTACACCTTC. Translated, it gives CASSGLVLHRSYGYTF.

This sequence joins TRBV29-1 and TRBJ2-5, with D perhaps TRBD2 (6 bases). CDR3 size: 13 residues. Germline-derived CDR1 and CDR2 are SQVTM and ANQGSEA. Trimming shortened V by 8 bases and J by 5 bases, and 18 bases separated the two germline ends. In DNA, the CDR3 is TGCAGCCTGACCCGGGGAGGTGAGGAGACCCAGTACTTC. Translation: CSLTRGGEETQYF.

The chain is built from TRBV10-2 and TRBJ1-6; 7 bases agree with TRBD1. Germline lookup yields CDR1 WSHSY and CDR2 SAAADI. J was trimmed by 4 bases and V by 6 bases; bases with no gene match: 3. This CDR3 is 14 amino acids long. CDR3 sequence (DNA): TGCGCCAGCAGCGAACAGGGGTATAATTCACCCCTCCACTTT. Its protein is CASSEQGYNSPLHF.

The chain recombines TRBV6-5 with TRBJ1-1; no definite D call. The CDR3 covers 14 residues. Germline V gives CDR1 MNHEY, CDR2 SVGAGI. Between the trimmed V and J ends, which lost 0 bases and 1 base, there was a span of 6 bases. This CDR3 reads CASSYSSPNTEAFF. Written as DNA, the CDR3 is TGTGCCAGCAGTTACTCGAGCCCGAACACTGAAGCTTTCTTT.

Written as DNA, the CDR3 is TGCGCCAGCAGCTTCCTGGGAAGAGGGGCCTACGAGCAGTACTTC. Translated, it gives CASSFLGRGAYEQYF. The gene calls are TRBV5-1 and TRBJ2-7; either TRBD1 or TRBD2 may fit D (5 bases each). Per the germline V gene, CDR1 is SGHRS and CDR2 is YFSETQ. Trimming took off 2 bases at V and 2 bases at J, with 14 bases between the two ends. CDR3 size: 15 residues. The full variable domain, completed using reference TRBV5-1 and TRBJ2-7, is KAGVTQTPRYLIKTRGQQVTLSCSPISGHRSVSWYQQTPGQGLQFLFEYFSETQRNKGNFPGRFSGRQFSNSRSEMNVSTLELGDSALYLCASSFLGRGAYEQYFGPGTRLTVT.